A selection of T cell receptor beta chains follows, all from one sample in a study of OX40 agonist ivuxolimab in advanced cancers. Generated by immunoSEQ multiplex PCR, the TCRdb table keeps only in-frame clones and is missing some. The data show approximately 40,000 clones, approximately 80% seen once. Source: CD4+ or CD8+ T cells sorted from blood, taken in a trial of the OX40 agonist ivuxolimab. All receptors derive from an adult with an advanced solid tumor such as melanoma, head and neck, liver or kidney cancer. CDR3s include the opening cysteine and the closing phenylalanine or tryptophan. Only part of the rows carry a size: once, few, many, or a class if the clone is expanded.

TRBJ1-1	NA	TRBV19	CASIIETEAFF
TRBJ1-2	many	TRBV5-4	CASSSPSSANYGYTF
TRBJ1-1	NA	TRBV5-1	CASKLEGGNTEAFF
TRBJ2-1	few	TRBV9	CASSVAQGWYEQFF
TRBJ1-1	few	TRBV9	CASSDQGQGAPAFF
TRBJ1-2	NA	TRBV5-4	CASSPVHGDAGYGYTF
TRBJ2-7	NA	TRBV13	CASRPNPSGLDEQYF
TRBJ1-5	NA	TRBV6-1	CASTDSLETQPQHF
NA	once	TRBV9	CASSFGGGSYEQYF
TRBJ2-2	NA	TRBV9	CASSAHTSTNTGELFF
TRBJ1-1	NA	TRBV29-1	CSCGGSMNTEAFF
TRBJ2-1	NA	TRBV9	CASSVSGGDYNEQFF
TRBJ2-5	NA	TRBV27	CASSPLAFQETQYF
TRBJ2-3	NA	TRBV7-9	CASSDTGGTDTQYF
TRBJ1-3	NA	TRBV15	CATAMGSASGNTIYF
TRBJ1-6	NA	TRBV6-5	CASTEDSSYNSPLHF
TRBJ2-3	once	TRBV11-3	CASSLLPPPDTQYF
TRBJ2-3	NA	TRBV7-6	CASTLLAGGLELVKDTQYF
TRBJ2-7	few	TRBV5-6	CASSPGQTGEQYF
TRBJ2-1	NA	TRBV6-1	CASSEGAGGLGEQFF
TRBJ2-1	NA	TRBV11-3	CASSIAGVGYNEQFF